These T cell receptor beta chains were read from a single sample in a study of shared clonotypes between healthy human individuals. Measured with immunoSEQ multiplex PCR; TCRdb has only the in-frame clones, and not every one. The table shows approximately 2.1 million clones, with more than 85% occurring only once. Input material: naive CD4+ T cells from PBMCs. These receptor sequences come from a man in his late teens or twenties in good health. Some clones in this sample may be carry-over from other donors' samples. The CDR3 runs from the conserved cysteine through the conserved F or W. D genes are given only for firm matches. Not every row has a clone size; where given, it reads once, few, many or a size class.

d_call: .
v_call: TRBV7-9
j_call: TRBJ1-1
clone_size: .
cdr3_aa: CASEMNTEAFF
cdr3_nt: TGTGCCAGCGAGATGAACACTGAAGCTTTCTTT

d_call: .
v_call: TRBV6-5
j_call: TRBJ1-5
clone_size: once
cdr3_aa: CASRLQGSNQPQHF
cdr3_nt: TGTGCCAGCAGGCTACAGGGTAGCAATCAGCCCCAGCATTTT

d_call: .
v_call: TRBV5-4
j_call: TRBJ2-7
clone_size: .
cdr3_aa: CASSREGYSYEQYF
cdr3_nt: TGTGCCAGCAGCCGCGAGGGGTACTCCTACGAGCAGTACTTC

d_call: .
v_call: TRBV18
j_call: TRBJ2-3
clone_size: .
cdr3_aa: CASSPNQGTSDTQYF
cdr3_nt: TGTGCCAGCTCACCAAACCAGGGGACATCCGATACGCAGTATTTT

d_call: TRBD1
v_call: TRBV4-3
j_call: TRBJ1-2
clone_size: once
cdr3_aa: CASSQGFGTGNGYTF
cdr3_nt: TGCGCCAGCAGCCAAGGTTTCGGGACAGGGAATGGCTACACCTTC

d_call: TRBD1
v_call: TRBV4-1
j_call: TRBJ1-2
clone_size: .
cdr3_aa: CASSQGLGAGGGYGYTF
cdr3_nt: TGCGCCAGCAGCCAAGGCTTGGGGGCAGGGGGCGGCTATGGCTACACCTTC

d_call: TRBD1
v_call: TRBV13
j_call: TRBJ2-1
clone_size: .
cdr3_aa: CASSFTGQGYNEQFF
cdr3_nt: TGTGCCAGCAGCTTCACGGGACAGGGTTACAATGAGCAGTTCTTC

d_call: TRBD2
v_call: TRBV28
j_call: TRBJ2-5
clone_size: .
cdr3_aa: CASSQKPGTSVQETQYF
cdr3_nt: TGTGCCAGCAGTCAAAAGCCCGGGACTAGCGTACAAGAGACCCAGTACTTC

d_call: TRBD1
v_call: TRBV19
j_call: TRBJ1-1
clone_size: .
cdr3_aa: CASTRRDRTTNTEAFF
cdr3_nt: TGTGCCAGTACCAGACGGGACAGGACAACGAACACTGAAGCTTTCTTT

d_call: TRBD1
v_call: TRBV19
j_call: TRBJ1-2
clone_size: once
cdr3_aa: CASSGQGNYGYTF
cdr3_nt: TGTGCCAGCTCGGGACAGGGTAATTATGGCTACACCTTC

d_call: .
v_call: TRBV15
j_call: TRBJ2-7
clone_size: .
cdr3_aa: CATSDRLGAYEQYF
cdr3_nt: TGTGCCACCAGCGATCGGCTGGGAGCCTACGAGCAGTACTTC

d_call: .
v_call: TRBV10-2
j_call: TRBJ1-4
clone_size: once
cdr3_aa: CASGGPPEKLFF
cdr3_nt: TGCGCCAGCGGGGGACCCCCGGAAAAACTGTTTTTT

d_call: .
v_call: TRBV6-1
j_call: TRBJ2-5
clone_size: once
cdr3_aa: CASTPPRGGQKTQYF
cdr3_nt: TGTGCCAGCACCCCCCCCCGAGGAGGTCAAAAGACCCAGTACTTC

d_call: TRBD2
v_call: TRBV30
j_call: TRBJ2-5
clone_size: .
cdr3_aa: CAWRNAGGPETQYF
cdr3_nt: TGTGCCTGGAGGAACGCGGGAGGGCCTGAGACCCAGTACTTC

d_call: TRBD1
v_call: TRBV19
j_call: TRBJ2-2
clone_size: .
cdr3_aa: CASRKGQGWDTGELFF
cdr3_nt: TGTGCCAGTAGAAAGGGACAGGGATGGGACACCGGGGAGCTGTTTTTT

d_call: .
v_call: TRBV6-6
j_call: TRBJ2-7
clone_size: .
cdr3_aa: CASSWYGVGEQYF
cdr3_nt: TGTGCCAGCAGTTGGTACGGGGTGGGTGAGCAGTACTTC

d_call: .
v_call: TRBV6-1
j_call: TRBJ1-4
clone_size: .
cdr3_aa: CASSPIIFRDEKLFF
cdr3_nt: TGTGCCAGCAGCCCTATAATTTTTCGAGATGAAAAACTGTTTTTT

d_call: .
v_call: TRBV9
j_call: TRBJ1-3
clone_size: once
cdr3_aa: CASSPGWGDPGNTIYF
cdr3_nt: TGTGCCAGCAGCCCCGGGTGGGGGGACCCTGGAAACACCATATATTTT

d_call: TRBD2
v_call: TRBV6-5
j_call: TRBJ2-7
clone_size: .
cdr3_aa: CASSYSNGAGDEQYF
cdr3_nt: TGTGCCAGCAGTTACTCGAATGGGGCGGGGGACGAGCAGTACTTC

d_call: TRBD1
v_call: TRBV7-8
j_call: TRBJ1-4
clone_size: .
cdr3_aa: CASTRAPGQGPWRDEKLFF
cdr3_nt: TGTGCCAGCACCCGAGCGCCGGGACAGGGGCCGTGGAGGGATGAAAAACTGTTTTTT

d_call: TRBD2
v_call: TRBV9
j_call: TRBJ2-3
clone_size: .
cdr3_aa: CASSVGSLGTSGRTDTQYF
cdr3_nt: TGTGCCAGCAGCGTAGGATCTTTAGGGACTAGCGGGAGGACAGATACGCAGTATTTT

d_call: .
v_call: TRBV13
j_call: TRBJ1-5
clone_size: .
cdr3_aa: CASSLNSNQPQHF
cdr3_nt: TGTGCCAGCAGCTTAAATAGCAATCAGCCCCAGCATTTT

d_call: .
v_call: TRBV5-1
j_call: TRBJ2-3
clone_size: .
cdr3_aa: CASSRDTDTQYF
cdr3_nt: TGCGCCAGCAGCAGAGACACAGATACGCAGTATTTT

d_call: .
v_call: TRBV5-1
j_call: TRBJ1-1
clone_size: .
cdr3_aa: CASSLSVNTEAFF
cdr3_nt: TGCGCCAGCAGCTTGTCCGTGAACACTGAAGCTTTCTTT

d_call: TRBD2
v_call: TRBV10-3
j_call: TRBJ2-7
clone_size: once
cdr3_aa: CAISEFAGGAGYEQYF
cdr3_nt: TGTGCCATCAGTGAGTTCGCGGGAGGCGCGGGCTACGAGCAGTACTTC

d_call: .
v_call: TRBV11-2
j_call: TRBJ2-1
clone_size: .
cdr3_aa: CASSPPGSYNEQFF
cdr3_nt: TGTGCCAGCAGCCCCCCGGGGTCCTACAATGAGCAGTTCTTC

d_call: .
v_call: TRBV7-3
j_call: TRBJ2-1
clone_size: .
cdr3_aa: CASSLSPGDIYNEQFF
cdr3_nt: TGTGCCAGCAGCTTAAGTCCAGGAGACATCTACAATGAGCAGTTCTTC

d_call: .
v_call: TRBV5-1
j_call: TRBJ2-7
clone_size: once
cdr3_aa: CASSLEGEQYF
cdr3_nt: TGCGCCAGCAGCTTGGAGGGTGAGCAGTACTTC

d_call: TRBD1
v_call: TRBV5-1
j_call: TRBJ2-2
clone_size: .
cdr3_aa: CASTNLQGANTGELFF
cdr3_nt: TGCGCCAGCACGAACCTACAGGGGGCCAACACCGGGGAGCTGTTTTTT

d_call: .
v_call: TRBV7-2
j_call: TRBJ2-3
clone_size: .
cdr3_aa: CASSQSVWDRGDTQYF
cdr3_nt: TGTGCCAGCAGCCAAAGCGTGTGGGATCGAGGAGATACGCAGTATTTT

d_call: .
v_call: TRBV7-9
j_call: TRBJ1-1
clone_size: few
cdr3_aa: CASSREGEGAFF
cdr3_nt: TGTGCCAGCAGCCGTGAGGGGGAGGGAGCTTTCTTT

d_call: TRBD1
v_call: TRBV29-1
j_call: TRBJ1-2
clone_size: .
cdr3_aa: CSVDGSDRARLGYGYTF
cdr3_nt: TGCAGCGTTGACGGTAGTGACAGGGCGCGGCTGGGCTATGGCTACACCTTC

d_call: .
v_call: TRBV20-1
j_call: TRBJ1-2
clone_size: .
cdr3_aa: CSARQSYGYTF
cdr3_nt: TGCAGTGCTAGACAGAGCTATGGCTACACCTTC

d_call: .
v_call: TRBV5-4
j_call: TRBJ2-6
clone_size: .
cdr3_aa: CASSFSLDAGANVLTF
cdr3_nt: TGTGCCAGCAGCTTTTCCTTGGACGCCGGGGCCAACGTCCTGACTTTC

d_call: TRBD1
v_call: TRBV28
j_call: TRBJ2-7
clone_size: .
cdr3_aa: CASTPGTGRYEQYF
cdr3_nt: TGTGCCAGCACCCCCGGGACAGGACGCTACGAGCAGTACTTC

d_call: TRBD1
v_call: TRBV7-9
j_call: TRBJ2-7
clone_size: .
cdr3_aa: CASSHGQGLSYEQYF
cdr3_nt: TGTGCCAGCAGCCACGGACAGGGGCTCTCCTACGAGCAGTACTTC

d_call: TRBD2
v_call: TRBV9
j_call: TRBJ2-1
clone_size: .
cdr3_aa: CASSVGTSGRVSFF
cdr3_nt: TGTGCCAGCAGCGTAGGGACTAGCGGGAGGGTTTCGTTCTTC

d_call: TRBD1
v_call: TRBV7-9
j_call: TRBJ1-1
clone_size: .
cdr3_aa: CASSQDRWNTEAFF
cdr3_nt: TGTGCCAGCAGCCAGGACAGGTGGAACACTGAAGCTTTCTTT

d_call: .
v_call: TRBV6-1
j_call: TRBJ2-3
clone_size: .
cdr3_aa: CASSSGPAADTQYF
cdr3_nt: TGTGCCAGCAGCTCGGGGCCCGCGGCAGATACGCAGTATTTT

d_call: .
v_call: TRBV5-1
j_call: TRBJ2-3
clone_size: .
cdr3_aa: CASSLVTLDTQYF
cdr3_nt: TGCGCCAGCAGCTTGGTTACTCTCGATACGCAGTATTTT

d_call: TRBD1
v_call: TRBV5-4
j_call: TRBJ1-5
clone_size: .
cdr3_aa: CASSHMGQGANQPQHF
cdr3_nt: TGTGCCAGCAGCCACATGGGACAGGGGGCAAATCAGCCCCAGCATTTT

d_call: TRBD2
v_call: TRBV28
j_call: TRBJ2-3
clone_size: .
cdr3_aa: CASSIRSGKGTDTQYF
cdr3_nt: TGTGCCAGCAGTATACGTAGCGGGAAAGGCACAGATACGCAGTATTTT

d_call: .
v_call: TRBV30
j_call: TRBJ2-5
clone_size: .
cdr3_aa: CAWSLGRTETQYF
cdr3_nt: TGTGCCTGGAGTCTCGGGAGAACTGAGACCCAGTACTTC

d_call: .
v_call: TRBV6-5
j_call: TRBJ1-5
clone_size: .
cdr3_aa: CATYMYNQPQHF
cdr3_nt: TGTGCCACCTACATGTACAATCAGCCCCAGCATTTT

d_call: .
v_call: TRBV18
j_call: TRBJ2-7
clone_size: .
cdr3_aa: CASSPFRELSYEQYF
cdr3_nt: TGTGCCAGCTCACCATTTAGAGAGCTCTCCTACGAGCAGTACTTC

d_call: .
v_call: TRBV19
j_call: TRBJ1-5
clone_size: .
cdr3_aa: CASTSLGTNSQPQHF
cdr3_nt: TGTGCCAGTACCTCTTTAGGGACGAATAGTCAGCCCCAGCATTTT

d_call: .
v_call: TRBV7-9
j_call: TRBJ2-5
clone_size: .
cdr3_aa: CASIGAQETQYF
cdr3_nt: TGTGCCAGCATTGGGGCCCAAGAGACCCAGTACTTC

d_call: .
v_call: TRBV6-5
j_call: TRBJ1-1
clone_size: .
cdr3_aa: CASRDEFGAFF
cdr3_nt: TGTGCCAGCAGGGACGAGTTTGGGGCTTTCTTT

d_call: TRBD2
v_call: TRBV19
j_call: TRBJ2-7
clone_size: .
cdr3_aa: CASTTSGRSYEQYF
cdr3_nt: TGTGCCAGCACGACTAGCGGGAGGTCCTACGAGCAGTACTTC

d_call: TRBD2
v_call: TRBV15
j_call: TRBJ2-1
clone_size: once
cdr3_aa: CATSRGGSGIQQFF
cdr3_nt: TGTGCCACCAGCAGAGGCGGTAGCGGGATTCAGCAGTTCTTC

d_call: .
v_call: TRBV6-5
j_call: TRBJ1-1
clone_size: .
cdr3_aa: CASRAGKNTEAFF
cdr3_nt: TGTGCCAGCAGGGCAGGGAAGAACACTGAAGCTTTCTTT

d_call: TRBD1
v_call: TRBV5-1
j_call: TRBJ1-4
clone_size: .
cdr3_aa: CASSPQGASEKLFF
cdr3_nt: TGCGCCAGCAGCCCCCAGGGGGCTAGTGAAAAACTGTTTTTT

d_call: TRBD1
v_call: TRBV6-5
j_call: TRBJ2-7
clone_size: .
cdr3_aa: CASSYGRDSPEYF
cdr3_nt: TGTGCCAGCAGTTATGGCCGGGACAGCCCCGAGTACTTC

d_call: TRBD2
v_call: TRBV10-3
j_call: TRBJ2-7
clone_size: .
cdr3_aa: CAIQGGTSGYEQYF
cdr3_nt: TGTGCCATCCAAGGTGGGACTAGTGGCTACGAGCAGTACTTC

d_call: TRBD2
v_call: TRBV2
j_call: TRBJ2-1
clone_size: once
cdr3_aa: CASNSGALHEQFF
cdr3_nt: TGTGCCAGCAATAGCGGGGCCCTCCATGAGCAGTTCTTC

d_call: .
v_call: TRBV6-5
j_call: TRBJ1-5
clone_size: .
cdr3_aa: CASSTVSNQPQHF
cdr3_nt: TGTGCCAGCAGTACCGTTAGCAATCAGCCCCAGCATTTT